The clone carrying this T cell receptor (beta chain) was detected only a few times. The germline V gene has CDR1 SGHNT and CDR2 YYREEE (reference sequence). The CDR3 covers 17 residues. Losses at the gene ends were 3 bases for V and 6 bases for J; bases not matched to a gene: 11. The data were produced by immunoSEQ multiplex PCR, yet TCRdb's version contains in-frame clones alone and is incomplete. The table includes some 37,000 clones, around 90% detected once. This entry belongs to a study of T cell changes during pregnancy in multiple sclerosis. The clonotype comes from a female donor with multiple sclerosis, enrolled in a pregnancy study. The sequenced sample was CD8+ T cells from peripheral blood mononuclear cells, obtained after pregnancy. The rearrangement joins TRBV5-4 to TRBJ2-1; 11 positions agree with TRBD2. The CDR3 region has the DNA TGTGCCAGCAGCTCTACTAGCGGGAGAACTGCCTTCAATGAGCAGTTCTTC. It translates to CASSSTSGRTAFNEQFF.